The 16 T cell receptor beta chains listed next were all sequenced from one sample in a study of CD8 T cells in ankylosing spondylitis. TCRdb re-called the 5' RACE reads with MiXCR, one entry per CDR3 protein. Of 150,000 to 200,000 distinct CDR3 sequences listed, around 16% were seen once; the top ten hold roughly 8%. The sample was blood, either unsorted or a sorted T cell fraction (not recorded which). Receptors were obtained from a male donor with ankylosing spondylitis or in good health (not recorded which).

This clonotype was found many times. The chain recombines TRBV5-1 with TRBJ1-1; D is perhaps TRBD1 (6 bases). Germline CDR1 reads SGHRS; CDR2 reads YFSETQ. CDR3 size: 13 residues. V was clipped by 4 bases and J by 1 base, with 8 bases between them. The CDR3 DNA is TGCGCCAGCAGCGGGGGCCGGAACACTGAAGCTTTCTTT. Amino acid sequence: CASSGGRNTEAFF.

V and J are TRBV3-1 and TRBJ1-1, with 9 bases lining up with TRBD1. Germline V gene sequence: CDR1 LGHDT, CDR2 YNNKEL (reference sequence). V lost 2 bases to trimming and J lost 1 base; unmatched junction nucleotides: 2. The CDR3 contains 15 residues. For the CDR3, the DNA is TGTGCCAGCAGCCAAACGGGACAGGGGAACACTGAAGCTTTCTTT. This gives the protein CASSQTGQGNTEAFF.

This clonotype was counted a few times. The CDR3 region has the DNA TGTGCCAGCAGTGTTAGCGGCGGGGAGCTGTTTTTT. Translation: CASSVSGGELFF. This chain joins TRBV2 and TRBJ2-2; D perhaps matches TRBD2 (6 bases). The CDR3 has 12 residues. The V gene's germline CDR1 is SNHLY and CDR2 FYNNEI. V dropped 4 bases and J dropped 7 bases, with 7 bases sitting between them.

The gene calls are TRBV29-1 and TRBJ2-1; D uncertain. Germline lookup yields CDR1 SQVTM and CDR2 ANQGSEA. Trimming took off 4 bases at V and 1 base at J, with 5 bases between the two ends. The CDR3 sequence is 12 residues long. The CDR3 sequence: CSVGVSYNEQFF. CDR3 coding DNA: TGCAGCGTTGGAGTGTCCTACAATGAGCAGTTCTTC.

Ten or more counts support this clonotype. CDR3 nucleotides: TGCAGCGTTGTGGAGAGCTCCTACAATGAGCAGTTCTTC. Protein: CSVVESSYNEQFF. The chain links TRBV29-1 to TRBJ2-1, with no clear D. Trimming removed 4 bases from V and 0 bases from J, with 7 bases in between. Germline CDR1 SQVTM, CDR2 ANQGSEA. This CDR3 comprises 13 residues.

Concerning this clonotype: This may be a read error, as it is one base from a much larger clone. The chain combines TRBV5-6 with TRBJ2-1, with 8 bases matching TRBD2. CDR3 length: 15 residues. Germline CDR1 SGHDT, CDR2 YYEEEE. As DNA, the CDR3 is TGTGCCTGCAGCTTTAGGGGGACTAGTCTCAATGAGCAGTTCTTC. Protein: CACSFRGTSLNEQFF.

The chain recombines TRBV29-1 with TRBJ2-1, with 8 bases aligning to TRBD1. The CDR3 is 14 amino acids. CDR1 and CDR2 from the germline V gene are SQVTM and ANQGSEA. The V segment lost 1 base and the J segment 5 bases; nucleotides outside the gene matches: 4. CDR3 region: CSVEGQGKNNEQFF. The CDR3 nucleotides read TGCAGCGTTGAAGGACAGGGGAAAAACAATGAGCAGTTCTTC.

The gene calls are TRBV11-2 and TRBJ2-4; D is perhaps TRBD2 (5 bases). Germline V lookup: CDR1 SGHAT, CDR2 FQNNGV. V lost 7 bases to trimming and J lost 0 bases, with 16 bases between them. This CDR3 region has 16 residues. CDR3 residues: CASTPRRAAAKNIQYF. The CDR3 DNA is TGTGCCAGCACCCCACGGCGGGCGGCAGCCAAAAACATTCAGTACTTC.

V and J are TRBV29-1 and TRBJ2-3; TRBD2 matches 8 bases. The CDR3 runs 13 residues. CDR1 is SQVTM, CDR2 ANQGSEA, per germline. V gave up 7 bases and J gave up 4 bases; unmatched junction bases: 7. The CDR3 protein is CSGSWTSSDTQYF. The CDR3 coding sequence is TGCAGCGGATCATGGACTAGCTCAGATACGCAGTATTTT.

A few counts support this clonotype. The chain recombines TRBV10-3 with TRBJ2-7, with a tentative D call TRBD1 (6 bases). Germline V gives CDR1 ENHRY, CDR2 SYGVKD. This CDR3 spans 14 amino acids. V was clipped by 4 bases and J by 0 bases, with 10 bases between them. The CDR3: CAISGTVDSYEQYF. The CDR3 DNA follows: TGTGCCATCAGTGGGACAGTGGACTCCTACGAGCAGTACTTC.

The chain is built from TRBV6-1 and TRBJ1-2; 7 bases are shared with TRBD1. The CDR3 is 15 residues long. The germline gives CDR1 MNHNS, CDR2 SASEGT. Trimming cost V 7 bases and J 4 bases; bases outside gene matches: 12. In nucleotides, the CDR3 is TGTGCCAGCACCATACCTTCACAGGGGACCTATGGCTACACCTTC. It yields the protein CASTIPSQGTYGYTF.

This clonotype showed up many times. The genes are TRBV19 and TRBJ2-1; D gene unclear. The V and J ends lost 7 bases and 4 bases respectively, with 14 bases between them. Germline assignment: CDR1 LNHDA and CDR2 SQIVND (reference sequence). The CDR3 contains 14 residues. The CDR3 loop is CASKGIPPYNEQFF. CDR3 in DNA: TGTGCCAGTAAAGGCATCCCCCCTTACAATGAGCAGTTCTTC. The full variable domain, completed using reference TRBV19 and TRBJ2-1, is DGGITQSPKYLFRKEGQNVTLSCEQNLNHDAMYWYRQDPGQGLRLIYYSQIVNDFQKGDIAEGYSVSREKKESFPLTVTSAQKNPTAFYLCASKGIPPYNEQFFGPGTRLTVL.

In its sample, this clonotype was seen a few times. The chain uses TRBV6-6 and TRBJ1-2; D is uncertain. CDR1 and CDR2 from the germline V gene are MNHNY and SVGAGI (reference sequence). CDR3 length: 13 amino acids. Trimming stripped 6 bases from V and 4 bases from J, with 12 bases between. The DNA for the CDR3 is TGTGCCAGCAGCTACGGACGGTTCTATGGCTACACCTTC. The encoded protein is CASSYGRFYGYTF.

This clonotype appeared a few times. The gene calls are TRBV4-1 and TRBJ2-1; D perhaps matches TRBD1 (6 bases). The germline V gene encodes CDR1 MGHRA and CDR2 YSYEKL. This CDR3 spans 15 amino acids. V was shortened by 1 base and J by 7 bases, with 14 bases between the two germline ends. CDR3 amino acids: CASSQAAGTHNEQFF. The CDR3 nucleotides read TGCGCCAGCAGCCAAGCCGCCGGGACACATAATGAGCAGTTCTTC.

The CDR3, as DNA: TGTGCCAGCAGTTACCGGGCGTCGAACTCACCCCTCCACTTT. This codes for CASSYRASNSPLHF. The chain couples TRBV7-2 to TRBJ1-6; no clear D. V lost 6 bases and J 10 bases, leaving 16 bases between the germline ends. The length of the CDR3 is 14 residues. Germline assignment: CDR1 SGHTA and CDR2 FQGNSA.

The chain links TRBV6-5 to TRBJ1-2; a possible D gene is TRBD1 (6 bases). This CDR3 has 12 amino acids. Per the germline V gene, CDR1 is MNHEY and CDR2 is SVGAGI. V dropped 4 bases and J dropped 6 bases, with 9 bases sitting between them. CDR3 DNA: TGTGCCAGCAGTTGGCAGGGGCATGGCTACACCTTC. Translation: CASSWQGHGYTF.